This TCR beta chain is from a study of control samples from healthy donors and cancer patients. Using immunoSEQ multiplex PCR, the repertoire was profiled, and TCRdb retains in-frame clones only, with some absent. The sample consists of around 52,000 clones, less than 95% of them appearing once. Germline CDR1 SGHRS, CDR2 YFSETQ. The CDR3 runs to 15 residues. Trimming took 4 bases from V and 5 from J, leaving 18 bases between them. This clonotype originated in a man aged 30-40 years with colorectal cancer. V and J are TRBV5-1 and TRBJ2-5; maybe TRBD1 (6 bases). The sequencing sample was made of PBMCs. The CDR3 coding sequence is TGCGCCAGCAGCCTACACGATGGGGGCCGGGAGACCCAGTACTTC. It translates to CASSLHDGGRETQYF.